The 19 T cell receptor beta chains given below trace back to one sample, sequenced in a study of shared clonotypes between healthy human individuals (dated by TCRdb to about 2020). For the CD8 naive samples, CD45RO-negative cells were positively selected for CCR7, yielding a CD45RA+CCR7+ population from which TemRA cells were excluded. The library was prepared using the immunoSEQ multiplex PCR assay. The source is immuneACCESS, and TCRdb retained only in-frame sequences with V and J called. Part of the clones is not carried over; for the studies checked, unresolved V genes explain less than half of this, and the remainder is unexplained. The sample records 550,000 to 750,000 clones, nearly 97% of which are singletons. 0.11% of the sample is taken by the ten largest. The sample consisted of naive CD8+ T cells sorted from blood. Sample cell subset or site, as interpreted from the label and publication: CD45RA+CCR7+. These receptors were taken from a woman in her twenties or thirties in good health.

V and J are TRBV27 and TRBJ1-5; D call uncertain. Germline V lookup: CDR1 MNHEY, CDR2 SMNVEV (reference sequence). V lost 9 bases and J 4 bases, leaving 10 bases between the germline ends. The CDR3 runs 12 residues. This CDR3 reads CASTTGNQPQHF. CDR3 bases: TGTGCCAGTACGACGGGGAATCAGCCCCAGCATTTT.

The chain joins TRBV19 to TRBJ2-2; 13 bases are a match to TRBD2. Germline CDR1 reads LNHDA; CDR2 reads SQIVND (reference sequence). J gave up 9 bases and V 4 bases, and 11 bases lay outside the gene matches. The CDR3 runs 17 residues. The CDR3 spells CASSSPILAGGPWELFF. In DNA, the CDR3 is TGTGCCAGTAGTAGCCCAATACTAGCGGGAGGGCCCTGGGAGCTGTTTTTT.

The rearrangement joins TRBV2 to TRBJ1-4; 9 bases fit TRBD1. Per germline, CDR1 SNHLY and CDR2 FYNNEI. The CDR3 is 17 residues long. With 8 bases clipped from V and 0 bases from J, the junction kept 10 bases outside the gene matches. The CDR3 DNA sequence: TGTGCCAGCGGATGGGACAGGGAAAAGGCAACTAATGAAAAACTGTTTTTT. Its translation is CASGWDREKATNEKLFF.

This rearrangement joins TRBV7-9 to TRBJ2-7; 7 bases agree with TRBD1. The ends lost 8 bases at V and 0 bases at J; junction bases unmatched: 4. The CDR3 is 13 amino acids. Germline CDR1 SEHNR, CDR2 FQNEAQ (reference sequence). DNA of the CDR3: TGTGCCAGCTTGGGGACAGTCTCCTACGAGCAGTACTTC. Its protein product is CASLGTVSYEQYF.

The chain joins TRBV29-1 to TRBJ2-5; 7 bases line up with TRBD2. V shed 3 bases, J shed 0 bases, and the junction held 13 bases outside the gene matches. This CDR3 region has 17 residues. Germline V gene data show CDR1 as SQVTM and CDR2 as ANQGSEA. As DNA, the CDR3 is TGCAGCGTTGATGGGGGGGAGAGCGGGTTTGACCAAGAGACCCAGTACTTC. Its translation is CSVDGGESGFDQETQYF.

This sequence joins TRBV28 and TRBJ1-3; D ambiguous. The CDR3 is 15 amino acids. V was trimmed by 7 bases and J by 2 bases, leaving 15 bases between them. CDR1 and CDR2 (germline): MDHEN, SYDVKM. Here the CDR3 reads CASTKERWAGNTIYF. Here the CDR3 DNA reads TGTGCCAGCACCAAGGAGCGGTGGGCTGGAAACACCATATATTTT.

The rearrangement uses TRBV28 and TRBJ1-1; the D is unclear. V lost 6 bases, J lost 4 bases, and 18 bases lay in between. Per the germline V gene, CDR1 is MDHEN and CDR2 is SYDVKM. This CDR3 contains 15 residues. CDR3 amino acids: CASSSSQTRSTEAFF. The CDR3 DNA sequence: TGTGCCAGCAGCTCCTCCCAGACTCGGAGCACTGAAGCTTTCTTT.

As to this clone: Additional DNA sequences in this sample encode the identical CDR3. The chain joins TRBV6-1 to TRBJ1-2; 8 nucleotides match TRBD1. The CDR3 covers 14 residues. Germline V gene sequence: CDR1 MNHNS, CDR2 SASEGT. V was pared by 3 bases and J by 4 bases, with 4 bases of the junction left unmatched. CDR3 sequence: CASSETDRVYGYTF. The CDR3 nucleotides are TGTGCCAGCAGTGAGACGGACAGGGTCTATGGCTACACCTTC.

The chain links TRBV4-2 to TRBJ1-1, with D hard to call. V lost 0 bases, J lost 0 bases, and 8 bases lay in between. The CDR3 sequence is 15 residues long. CDR1 is LGHNA and CDR2 is YNFKEQ in the germline V gene. The CDR3 spells CASSQDELMNTEAFF. CDR3 in DNA: TGTGCCAGCAGCCAAGATGAGCTGATGAACACTGAAGCTTTCTTT.

The CDR3 loop is CASSFISTQETQYF. As DNA, the CDR3 is TGTGCCAGCAGCTTCATCTCGACCCAAGAGACCCAGTACTTC. The chain links TRBV7-9 to TRBJ2-5; D call uncertain. The CDR3 is 14 residues long. Deletions cut 3 bases from V and 1 base from J, with 9 bases between. CDR1 and CDR2 (germline): SEHNR, FQNEAQ (reference sequence).

This clone appeared once. The V and J genes are TRBV6-5 and TRBJ1-2, with 7 bases that match TRBD1. Unmatched junction bases numbered 8, after V lost 5 bases and J lost 2 bases. This CDR3 contains 15 residues. The germline CDR1 and CDR2 sequences are MNHEY and SVGAGI. CDR3 sequence: CASSPITGANYGYTF. The CDR3, as DNA: TGTGCCAGCAGTCCCATTACAGGGGCGAACTATGGCTACACCTTC.

The rearrangement uses TRBV5-1 and TRBJ2-7; D is uncertain. This CDR3 region has 14 residues. Germline assignment: CDR1 SGHRS and CDR2 YFSETQ. Between the trimmed V and J ends, which lost 1 base and 0 bases, there was a span of 8 bases. In nucleotides, the CDR3 is TGCGCCAGCAGCTTGCTAGAGAGCTCCTACGAGCAGTACTTC. Residues: CASSLLESSYEQYF.

The gene calls are TRBV9 and TRBJ2-5; 7 bases agree with TRBD2. Germline CDR1 is SGDLS and CDR2 is YYNGEE. The CDR3 has 18 residues. V trimming: 4 bases; J trimming: 3 bases; junction bases outside the gene matches: 18. The CDR3 nucleotides read TGTGCCAGCAGCATGGGTGGACTAGGGCGGGAGATTAAAGAGACCCAGTACTTC. It encodes CASSMGGLGREIKETQYF.

This chain joins TRBV29-1 and TRBJ2-1; the match to TRBD2 covers 9 bases. Germline values: CDR1 SQVTM, CDR2 ANQGSEA. The trim removed 1 base at V and 4 bases at J, leaving 14 bases unmatched. The CDR3 contains 18 residues. DNA of the CDR3: TGCAGCGTTGAAGGGCTAGCGGGACCCGTACGGGGATACAATGAGCAGTTCTTC. Protein product: CSVEGLAGPVRGYNEQFF.

This clone was picked up a small number of times. The V call is TRBV6-5, the J call TRBJ1-5; the match to TRBD1 covers 7 bases. This CDR3 has 15 amino acids. V shed 6 bases, J shed 0 bases, and the junction held 5 bases outside the gene matches. Germline-derived CDR1 and CDR2 are MNHEY and SVGAGI. The CDR3 protein is CASSRTGDSNQPQHF. CDR3 in DNA: TGTGCCAGCAGCCGAACAGGGGATAGCAATCAGCCCCAGCATTTT.

This CDR3 is CASSHDRGFYNEQFF. CDR3 coding DNA: TGTGCCAGCAGTCACGACAGGGGTTTCTACAATGAGCAGTTCTTC. V gene TRBV27 combines with J gene TRBJ2-1; 8 bases are a match to TRBD1. The CDR3 extends over 15 amino acids. Germline V gene data show CDR1 as MNHEY and CDR2 as SMNVEV (reference sequence). V dropped 5 bases and J dropped 3; count of bases not matched to a gene: 6.

The chain has TRBV15 and TRBJ2-5; D call uncertain. This CDR3 is built from 13 residues. In germline, CDR1 is LNHNV, CDR2 YYDKDF (reference sequence). Trimming left V 8 bases short and J 4 bases short, with 14 bases between. CDR3 in DNA: TGTGCCACCGGTTTAGTAGGGCGAGAGACCCAGTACTTC. Translated: CATGLVGRETQYF.

This chain uses TRBV7-9 with TRBJ2-7, with D possibly being TRBD2 (6 bases). V lost 4 bases to trimming and J lost 2 bases, with 15 bases between them. This CDR3 contains 15 residues. Germline assignment: CDR1 SEHNR and CDR2 FQNEAQ (reference sequence). The CDR3 DNA is TGTGCCAGCAGCTCACCCGGGACTCCGACCTACGAGCAGTACTTC. Protein sequence: CASSSPGTPTYEQYF.

This clone has only one observation. V and J are TRBV11-2 and TRBJ1-1, with D perhaps TRBD1 (5 bases). The CDR3 is 14 residues long. The germline CDR1 and CDR2 sequences are SGHAT and FQNNGV. V was shortened by 1 base and J by 4 bases, with 10 bases between the two germline ends. In DNA form, the CDR3 reads TGTGCCAGCAGCTTAGCCCAGGGTGGCACTGAAGCTTTCTTT. Its translation: CASSLAQGGTEAFF.